This is a list of T cell receptor beta chains from one sample in a study of CD8+ T cells in alopecia areata. Generated by immunoSEQ multiplex PCR, the TCRdb table keeps only in-frame clones and is missing some. The sample holds fewer than 200,000 clones, less than 80% seen once. This specimen was CD8+ T cells sorted from blood, taken at week 0. These receptors all come from a human donor with alopecia areata. Each CDR3 is given with its conserved first and last residue. D genes are given only for firm matches. The listing skips clone size in some rows; elsewhere it reads once, few, many or a size class.

d_call	v_call	j_call	clone_size	cdr3_aa	cdr3_nt
TRBD1	TRBV5-1	TRBJ1-5	NA	CASSLGQGDQPQHF	TGCGCCAGCAGCTTGGGGCAGGGGGATCAGCCCCAGCATTTT
NA	TRBV30	TRBJ2-2	NA	CAWSGANFANTGELFF	TGTGCCTGGAGTGGAGCAAACTTCGCGAACACCGGGGAGCTGTTTTTT
NA	TRBV2	TRBJ2-3	NA	CASITGEADTQYF	TGTGCCAGCATCACAGGGGAGGCAGATACGCAGTATTTT
NA	TRBV30	TRBJ2-3	few	CAWITLDGTDTQYF	TGTGCCTGGATAACACTGGATGGGACAGATACGCAGTATTTT
NA	TRBV29-1	TRBJ1-2	few	CSVDSTSGLRDYGYTF	TGCAGCGTTGATAGCACCTCCGGCCTCAGGGACTATGGCTACACCTTC
NA	TRBV4-2	TRBJ2-5	NA	CASSLADTPGTQYF	TGTGCCAGCAGCTTGGCCGACACTCCGGGAACCCAGTACTTC
NA	TRBV29-1	TRBJ1-2	few	CSVEGQSYGYTF	TGCAGCGTTGAAGGGCAGAGCTATGGCTACACCTTC
NA	TRBV9	TRBJ2-3	NA	CASSVGSHDTQYF	TGTGCCAGCAGCGTAGGGTCCCATGATACGCAGTATTTT
TRBD1	TRBV7-8	TRBJ2-3	NA	CASSLKSLGRGFSSTDTQYF	TGTGCCAGCAGCCTCAAGTCCCTAGGCAGGGGGTTTTCTAGCACAGATACGCAGTATTTT
NA	TRBV30	TRBJ1-4	NA	CAWGHREKLFF	TGTGCCTGGGGACACAGGGAAAAACTGTTTTTT
NA	TRBV2	TRBJ2-4	few	CASSEGYRENIQYF	TGTGCCAGCAGTGAAGGTTACAGAGAAAACATTCAGTACTTC
TRBD1	TRBV11-3	TRBJ2-1	NA	CASRKREQGTEQFF	TGTGCCAGCAGGAAAAGAGAACAGGGGACTGAGCAGTTCTTC
NA	TRBV20-1	TRBJ2-3	NA	CSAPRRDTQYF	TGCAGTGCCCCGCGTCGAGATACGCAGTATTTT
NA	TRBV13	TRBJ2-7	NA	CASCQGGSYEQYF	TGTGCCAGCTGTCAGGGGGGTTCCTACGAGCAGTACTTC
TRBD1	TRBV6-1	TRBJ2-1	NA	CASSELPGQGGNEQFF	TGTGCCAGCAGTGAACTACCGGGACAGGGGGGCAATGAGCAGTTCTTC
NA	TRBV2	TRBJ2-3	many	CASIPPTGRTQYF	TGTGCCAGCATTCCCCCGACAGGACGGACGCAGTATTTT